Listed below are T cell receptor beta chains from one sample, sequenced in a study of T cell responses to AZD1222 COVID-19 vaccine. Using immunoSEQ multiplex PCR, the repertoire was profiled, and TCRdb retains in-frame clones only, with some absent. The sample consists of approximately 80,000 clones, around 85% of them appearing once. Source: peripheral blood, taken 28 days after the second AZD1222 dose. Every receptor here comes from an adult who received the AZD1222 COVID-19 vaccine. Each CDR3 is given with its conserved first and last residue. Each record gives: CDR3 length, V gene, J gene, D gene, clone size, CDR3 DNA, CDR3 protein. D genes are given only for firm matches. Part of the rows lack a size; the others show once, few, many or a class for expanded clones.

>16|TRBV28|TRBJ2-3|NA|NA
TGTGCCAGCAGTTTAGTCGGGGGCTCACCCACAGATACGCAGTATTTT
CASSLVGGSPTDTQYF
>13|TRBV7-9|TRBJ1-1|NA|NA
TGTGCCAGCGAGAATCAACGGAACACTGAAGCTTTCTTT
CASENQRNTEAFF
>16|TRBV5-5|TRBJ2-3|TRBD2|NA
TGTGCCAGCAGCTTCAACGCGGGGGGCAGCACAGATACGCAGTATTTT
CASSFNAGGSTDTQYF
>14|TRBV10-3|TRBJ2-7|TRBD1|NA
TGTGCCATCAGACGGGACAGGGGAAACTACGAGCAGTACTTC
CAIRRDRGNYEQYF
>14|TRBV3-1/TRBV3-2|TRBJ1-2|NA|NA
TGTGCCAGCAGCCAAGATTTGGATGGCTATGGCTACACCTTC
CASSQDLDGYGYTF
>17|TRBV9|TRBJ2-7|TRBD1|NA
TGTGCCAGCAGCGTAGGGGACAGCCATCTGTCACACTACGAGCAGTACTTC
CASSVGDSHLSHYEQYF
>16|TRBV6-1|TRBJ2-7|NA|NA
TGTGCCAGCAGTGATTTAGTCAGGATGAGCTCCTACGAGCAGTACTTC
CASSDLVRMSSYEQYF
>14|TRBV6-5|TRBJ2-7|TRBD1|NA
TGTGCCAGCAGCCCACAGGGGCTTTTTTACGAGCAGTACTTC
CASSPQGLFYEQYF
>14|TRBV4-2|TRBJ1-5|NA|NA
TGTGCCAGCAGCCAAGTCCAGGTGAATCAGCCCCAGCATTTT
CASSQVQVNQPQHF
>14|TRBV6-5|TRBJ2-2|NA|once
TGTGCCAGCAGCGGAACTCGGGTTACCGGGGAGCTGTTTTTT
CASSGTRVTGELFF
>11|TRBV11-2|TRBJ2-2|NA|NA
TGTGCCAGCAGCTTAATGGGGGAGCTGTTTTTT
CASSLMGELFF
>15|TRBV7-2|TRBJ1-4|NA|NA
TGTGCCAGCAGACATTACCCAGACGCGAATGAAAAACTGTTTTTT
CASRHYPDANEKLFF
>14|TRBV5-1|TRBJ2-2|NA|NA
TGCGCCAGCAGCTCTGACACCATCACCGGGGAGCTGTTTTTT
CASSSDTITGELFF
>15|TRBV9|TRBJ1-1|NA|NA
TGTGCCAGCAGCGTAGTCTTACAGGGAGGGGCTGAAGCTTTCTTT
CASSVVLQGGAEAFF
>14|TRBV7-9|TRBJ1-1|NA|NA
TGTGCCAGCAGCCCCCGGGGTGGGACCTCTGAAGCTTTCTTT
CASSPRGGTSEAFF